A single sample is the source of the 18 T cell receptor beta chains below, sequenced in a study of blood T cell repertoires in COVID-19 (dated by TCRdb to the early 2020s). The library was made by the immunoSEQ multiplex PCR assay. TCRdb carries this immuneACCESS record with in-frame sequences only. Its versions omit some clonotypes, under half of them owing to an unresolved V gene in the studies checked, with the rest unexplained. The sample has 150,000 to 200,000 clones on record, under 90% of them singletons. The ten largest clonotypes hold around 13% of the sample. Material for sequencing was peripheral blood. The source is a woman aged 70-85 years with COVID-19, enrolled during active disease.

The rearrangement joins TRBV19 to TRBJ1-1, with D maybe TRBD1 (6 bases). CDR1 and CDR2 (germline): LNHDA, SQIVND (reference sequence). The CDR3 covers 14 residues. V was trimmed by 6 bases and J by 1 base, leaving 12 bases between them. The CDR3 reads CASRVDRWNTEAFF. As DNA, the CDR3 is TGTGCCAGTAGAGTCGACAGGTGGAACACTGAAGCTTTCTTT.

On this clone itself: The same CDR3 also results from other DNA sequences found in this sample. The chain couples TRBV27 to TRBJ2-2; the match to TRBD2 covers 7 bases. Per germline, CDR1 MNHEY and CDR2 SMNVEV (reference sequence). The V segment lost 6 bases and the J segment 1 base; nucleotides outside the gene matches: 2. The CDR3 contains 14 residues. The CDR3 nucleotides read TGTGCCAGCAGGCTAGCGGAGAACACCGGGGAGCTGTTTTTT. This sequence encodes CASRLAENTGELFF.

This clone was detected only once. V usage is TRBV4-1 and J usage is TRBJ2-3, with 9 bases fitting TRBD2. With V trimmed by 4 bases and J by 0 bases, 8 bases remained unmatched. Germline V gene data show CDR1 as MGHRA and CDR2 as YSYEKL. There are 17 residues in the CDR3. This chain's CDR3 is CASSRSLAGYSTDTQYF. The DNA for the CDR3 is TGCGCCAGCAGCCGTTCGCTAGCGGGGTATAGCACAGATACGCAGTATTTT.

The rearrangement links TRBV5-1 to TRBJ2-3; D not resolved. The CDR3 extends over 14 amino acids. Trimming took off 4 bases at V and 1 base at J, with 10 bases between the two ends. Germline CDR1 is SGHRS and CDR2 is YFSETQ. The CDR3 spells CASSPTGRTDTQYF. CDR3 coding DNA: TGCGCCAGCAGCCCAACTGGGCGCACAGATACGCAGTATTTT.

This chain links TRBV6-5 with TRBJ1-5, with unresolved D. The CDR3 extends over 13 amino acids. Germline V gene data show CDR1 as MNHEY and CDR2 as SVGAGI. V was shortened by 6 bases and J by 6 bases, with 12 bases between the two germline ends. For the CDR3, the DNA is TGTGCCAGCAGCACCAGTCGGGGTCAGCCCCAGCATTTT. This encodes CASSTSRGQPQHF.

A single count supports this clone. The chain is built from TRBV5-1 and TRBJ1-1, with D unclear. The CDR3 loop spans 15 amino acids. V shed 0 bases and J shed 1 base, with 10 bases lying between them. Germline V gives CDR1 SGHRS, CDR2 YFSETQ. The chain's CDR3 is CASSLEAPGNTEAFF. In DNA, the CDR3 is TGCGCCAGCAGCTTGGAAGCTCCGGGGAACACTGAAGCTTTCTTT. Looking up the rest from reference TRBV5-1 and TRBJ1-1 gives the full variable domain: KAGVTQTPRYLIKTRGQQVTLSCSPISGHRSVSWYQQTPGQGLQFLFEYFSETQRNKGNFPGRFSGRQFSNSRSEMNVSTLELGDSALYLCASSLEAPGNTEAFFGQGTRLTVV.

The V gene is TRBV6-1, the J gene TRBJ2-3, with TRBD2 matching 11 bases. V shed 2 bases, J shed 3 bases, and the junction held 4 bases outside the gene matches. CDR1 and CDR2 (germline): MNHNS, SASEGT. The CDR3 length is 16 residues. This CDR3 reads CASSERTSGYTDTQYF. The CDR3 DNA sequence: TGTGCCAGCAGTGAACGGACTAGCGGGTATACAGATACGCAGTATTTT.

The CDR3 DNA reads as TGTGCCAGCAGTTTACAGGACAGGGCTTACGAGCAGTACGTC. Protein sequence: CASSLQDRAYEQYV. The chain carries TRBV28 and TRBJ2-7; 8 bases match TRBD1. The germline gives CDR1 MDHEN, CDR2 SYDVKM. This CDR3 has 14 amino acids. Germline trimming cut 2 bases from V and 4 bases from J; bases unmatched to any gene: 4.

The rearrangement uses TRBV6-5 and TRBJ1-2; 7 bases map to TRBD1. The CDR3 runs 13 residues. The ends lost 6 bases at V and 8 bases at J; junction bases unmatched: 9. The germline V gene encodes CDR1 MNHEY and CDR2 SVGAGI. The CDR3 loop reads CASSDRQGRGYTF. The CDR3 nucleotides read TGTGCCAGCAGCGACCGACAGGGAAGGGGCTACACCTTC.

This clone showed up just a few times. The chain uses TRBV6-1 and TRBJ1-2; no reliable D call. CDR1 and CDR2 from the germline V gene are MNHNS and SASEGT. V was cut by 2 bases and J by 10 bases, with 11 bases left in between. The CDR3 consists of 12 residues. For the CDR3, the DNA is TGTGCCAGCAGTGAACAGCCCCGGGACTACACCTTC. Its translation: CASSEQPRDYTF.

CDR3 sequence reads: CASSRDGALSYEQYF. The CDR3 nucleotides read TGTGCCAGCAGCCGAGACGGAGCCTTATCCTACGAGCAGTACTTC. The chain couples TRBV14 to TRBJ2-7; D is ambiguous. The CDR3 runs to 15 residues. CDR1 and CDR2 from the germline V gene are SGHDN and FVKESK. Trimming stripped 4 bases from V and 1 base from J, with 14 bases between.

The chain has TRBV5-1 and TRBJ2-2; 10 bases line up with TRBD1. V lost 4 bases to trimming and J lost 3 bases; unmatched junction nucleotides: 3. The CDR3 is made up of 15 amino acids. Per the germline V gene, CDR1 is SGHRS and CDR2 is YFSETQ. Here the CDR3 reads CASSGGTGDTGELFF. DNA for the CDR3: TGCGCCAGCAGCGGAGGGACAGGGGACACCGGGGAGCTGTTTTTT.

The V and J genes are TRBV30 and TRBJ2-2; D may be TRBD2 (6 bases). The CDR3 contains 17 residues. Germline CDR1 is GTSNPN and CDR2 is SVGIG (reference sequence). V was cut by 0 bases and J by 3 bases, with 17 bases left in between. This chain's CDR3 is CAWSVQMISGYTGELFF. DNA for the CDR3: TGTGCCTGGAGTGTACAAATGATTAGCGGATACACCGGGGAGCTGTTTTTT.

V and J are TRBV9 and TRBJ1-6; the match to TRBD1 covers 9 bases. The ends lost 4 bases at V and 9 bases at J; junction bases unmatched: 11. Germline CDR1 is SGDLS and CDR2 is YYNGEE. This CDR3 is built from 16 residues. The chain's CDR3 is CASSRLGGQGSSPLHF. Here the CDR3 DNA reads TGTGCCAGCAGCCGCTTGGGGGGACAGGGTAGTTCACCCCTCCACTTT.

The chain recombines TRBV20-1 with TRBJ1-3; tentative D call: TRBD1 (5 bases). This CDR3 is 15 amino acids long. The germline gives CDR1 DFQATT, CDR2 SNEGSKA (reference sequence). The V gene lost 3 bases and the J gene lost 2 bases, with 14 bases spanning the gap. The DNA for the CDR3 is TGCAGTGCTAGTCGTGGGGCACGAGCTGGAAACACCATATATTTT. It is translated as CSASRGARAGNTIYF.

The chain couples TRBV10-3 to TRBJ1-2, with TRBD1 matching over 7 bases. Germline CDR1 and CDR2: ENHRY and SYGVKD. The CDR3 runs to 12 residues. Germline trimming cut 4 bases from V and 7 bases from J; bases unmatched to any gene: 3. This chain's CDR3 is CAISGDSPGYTF. CDR3 in DNA: TGTGCCATCAGTGGGGACAGTCCTGGCTACACCTTC.

The chain uses TRBV29-1 and TRBJ2-7; TRBD2 aligns across 7 bases. The CDR3 length is 13 residues. Germline CDR1 SQVTM, CDR2 ANQGSEA. V lost 4 bases, J lost 0 bases, and 3 bases stayed unmatched. Here the CDR3 DNA reads TGCAGCGTTGGGGGCGGGGGCTCCTACGAGCAGTACTTC. Translation gives CSVGGGGSYEQYF.

The V call is TRBV3-1 (or the pseudogene TRBV3-2), the J call TRBJ2-7; D gene unclear. Germline-derived CDR1 and CDR2 are LGHDT and YNNKEL (reference sequence). Trimming removed 2 bases at V and 5 bases at J, with 13 bases between. The CDR3 is 14 amino acids. The CDR3 loop reads CASSQTIVVHEQYF. In DNA form, the CDR3 reads TGTGCCAGCAGCCAAACTATAGTAGTCCACGAGCAGTACTTC.